The 8 T cell receptor beta chains presented below share a single source sample, sequenced in a study of CD8+CD57+ T cells in acquired aplastic anemia. Genomic DNA was employed as the template in profiling TCR beta VDJ and CDR3. One entry per CDR3 protein, called by TCRdb with MiXCR from the reads. Here the sample spans 180,000 or so distinct CDR3 sequences, just over 45% being singletons. Sequencing was performed on sorted CD4+, CD8+, or CD8+CD57+ T cells (not recorded which) from PBMCs. The source is a human donor in good health.

This clonotype was detected ten times or more. The rearrangement uses TRBV20-1 and TRBJ2-1; 10 bases map to TRBD2. The CDR3 sequence is 15 residues long. V shed 6 bases, J shed 9 bases, and the junction held 14 bases outside the gene matches. Germline CDR1 DFQATT, CDR2 SNEGSKA (reference sequence). The CDR3 bases are TGCAGTGCCAGAAGAAGAGCGGGAGGGCCCGGTGAGCAGTTCTTC. It specifies CSARRRAGGPGEQFF.

A few counts support this clonotype. This chain uses TRBV2 with TRBJ2-5; possibly TRBD2 for D (6 bases). In germline, CDR1 is SNHLY, CDR2 FYNNEI. V dropped 8 bases and J dropped 2 bases, with 12 bases sitting between them. The CDR3 spans 13 residues. CDR3 coding DNA: TGTGCCAGCCGCGGGACTTCTCAAGAGACCCAGTACTTC. Translated: CASRGTSQETQYF.

The V and J genes are TRBV12-3 or TRBV12-4 and TRBJ2-1; D uncertain. The CDR3 extends over 12 amino acids. Trimming removed 3 bases from V and 7 bases from J, with 7 bases in between. The CDR3 here is CASSFHRNEQFF. The CDR3 bases are TGTGCCAGCAGTTTCCATCGGAATGAGCAGTTCTTC.

This clonotype was seen many times. The chain has TRBV19 and TRBJ2-7; perhaps TRBD1 as D (5 bases). CDR3 length: 16 amino acids. The V end was cut by 4 bases, the J end by 0 bases, with 16 bases between. The germline CDR1 and CDR2 sequences are LNHDA and SQIVND (reference sequence). CDR3 residues: CASSTVTAGPSYEQYF. The CDR3 DNA reads as TGTGCCAGTAGTACCGTGACAGCCGGACCCTCCTACGAGCAGTACTTC.

The chain recombines TRBV20-1 with TRBJ1-2; weak D call: TRBD1 (5 bases). V shed 3 bases and J shed 6 bases, with 11 bases lying between them. CDR1 and CDR2 from the germline V gene are DFQATT and SNEGSKA (reference sequence). The CDR3 covers 12 residues. CDR3: CSASARVHGYTF. The DNA for the CDR3 is TGCAGTGCTAGTGCCAGGGTTCATGGCTACACCTTC.

This clonotype was seen many times. J is TRBJ2-3 and V is TRBV7-2; TRBD1 aligns across 7 bases. The CDR3 is 13 amino acids. V lost 5 bases, J lost 2 bases, and 1 base stayed unmatched. Germline V gives CDR1 SGHTA, CDR2 FQGNSA. CDR3 nucleotides: TGTGCCAGCAGCGGACAGGACACAGATACGCAGTATTTT. Protein sequence: CASSGQDTDTQYF.

This clonotype was picked up many times. The V and J genes are TRBV29-1 and TRBJ2-5, with 7 bases aligning to TRBD1. With V trimmed by 2 bases and J by 5 bases, 2 bases remained unmatched. Germline CDR1 is SQVTM and CDR2 is ANQGSEA. This CDR3 contains 12 residues. DNA for the CDR3: TGCAGCGTTGAAAGGGGGCAGGAGACCCAGTACTTC. It yields the protein CSVERGQETQYF.

The chain combines TRBV10-3 with TRBJ2-1; 7 bases fit TRBD2. The CDR3 covers 13 residues. Germline lookup yields CDR1 ENHRY and CDR2 SYGVKD. V lost 4 bases and J lost 10; bases outside the gene matches: 7. The CDR3 sequence is CAISVGGRAEQFF. Here the CDR3 DNA reads TGTGCCATCAGTGTGGGGGGGAGGGCCGAGCAGTTCTTC.